This TCR beta chain appears in the sequencing data of a study of T cells in Graves' hyperthyroidism and ophthalmopathy. TCR beta CDR3 regions were amplified from RNA. The HTBI set primed first-round TCR CDR3 RT-PCR. TCRdb used MiXCR to reprocess the multiplex PCR reads, holding one entry per CDR3 protein. The sample records 450,000 to 650,000 distinct CDR3 sequences, around 21% being singletons. The definition of stable Graves' hyperthyroidism was no ophthalmopathy progression within 18 months. It was uncontrolled infection, other autoimmune disease, pregnancy or lactation that excluded patients. The authors obtained PBMCs from more than 9.5 ml of fresh peripheral blood. Study conclusions and caveats: Blood also contained most expanded thyroid clonotypes above 0.001.

Germline trimming cut 2 bases from V and 5 bases from J; bases unmatched to any gene: 5. The CDR3 runs 15 residues. Germline loops: CDR1 MNHEY, CDR2 SVGAGI. This clonotype came up a few times. Its antigen is unidentified. The TCR comes from a man aged 18 to 30 with Graves' hyperthyroidism. The genes are TRBV6-5 and TRBJ2-2; 7 bases match TRBD1. Sequencing was performed on blood. The DNA for the CDR3 is TGTGCCAGCAGTTACATGGGACAGCAGACCGGGGAGCTGTTTTTT. As protein: CASSYMGQQTGELFF.